Sequencing of this T cell receptor beta chain was carried out in a study of T cells in Graves' hyperthyroidism and ophthalmopathy. Findings of the study overall: In blood, most of the thyroid clonotypes expanded above 0.001 were also present. Progression to ophthalmopathy was predicted a median of 6.5 months early.

The CDR3 covers 17 residues. Germline V gene data show CDR1 as LGHDT and CDR2 as YNNKEL (reference sequence). V gave up 4 bases and J gave up 11 bases; unmatched junction bases: 17. From RNA transcripts, TCR beta CDR3 regions were amplified. TCR CDR3 regions were first amplified by RT-PCR with HTBI primers. MiXCR, run by TCRdb on the multiplex PCR reads, gives a single entry per CDR3 protein. The table has some 250,000 distinct CDR3 sequences, roughly 14% seen once. PBMCs were obtained from 9 to 10 ml fresh peripheral blood. As to this clonotype: Its specificity is unknown.

Material for sequencing was blood. The clonotype was recovered from a woman aged 35 to 49 with Graves' hyperthyroidism that later progressed to Graves' ophthalmopathy. This chain uses TRBV3-1 with TRBJ2-2, with 9 bases matching TRBD2. The CDR3 reads CASSPEVAGVFGGELFF. In nucleotides, the CDR3 is TGTGCCAGCAGCCCCGAGGTAGCGGGAGTGTTTGGGGGAGAGCTGTTTTTT.